This T cell receptor (beta chain) was recorded in a study of T cell repertoires in cytomegalovirus infection. MiXCR, run by TCRdb on the reads, gives a single entry per CDR3 protein. In the table there are around 900,000 distinct CDR3 sequences, less than 35% of which are singletons. The CDR3 extends over 14 amino acids. CDR1 MNHEY and CDR2 SVGAGI come from the germline V gene. Between the trimmed V and J ends, which lost 7 bases and 7 bases, there was a span of 14 bases. As regards this clonotype: Its antigen is unidentified.

Source: cultured CD8+ T cells from PBMCs, taken from culture after CMV antigen stimulation. The chain employs TRBV6-5 and TRBJ1-6; possibly TRBD1 for D (6 bases). The TCR was taken from a human donor in good health (CMV status not recorded). Some clones in this sample may be carry-over from other donors' samples. The CDR3 region has the DNA TGTGCCAGCACTCCGACAGGTCGGAATTCACCCCTCCACTTT. Its protein is CASTPTGRNSPLHF.